Below are 9 T cell receptor beta chains sequenced from a single sample in a study of T cell repertoires in cytomegalovirus infection. TCRdb itself ran the reads through MiXCR, one entry per CDR3 protein. The top ten clones hold 11% to 15% of a sample with 250,000 to 350,000 distinct CDR3 sequences, about 25% of them seen once. Sequenced material: PBMCs. Source of these receptors: a human donor in good health (CMV status not recorded). Some clones in this sample may be carry-over from other donors' samples.

In regard to this clonotype: Germline is not matched at one junction end, which may reflect a read error. V is TRBV28 and J is TRBJ2-7, with D perhaps TRBD2 (5 bases). Germline V gene data show CDR1 as MDHEN and CDR2 as SYDVKM. This CDR3 has 14 residues. CDR3 DNA sequence: TGTGCCAGCAGCTTCAGCGGCGGGTCCCTCCAATGGAACTTC. Encoded protein: CASSFSGGSLQWNF.

The table lists this clonotype with a few counts. The chain has TRBV11-2 and TRBJ1-4, with D unclear. The CDR3 is 14 amino acids. Trimming removed 5 bases from V and 3 bases from J, with 10 bases in between. CDR1 is SGHAT, CDR2 FQNNGV, per germline. CDR3 in DNA: TGTGCCAGCAGCCAATCAACAGCTAATGAAAAACTGTTTTTT. It codes for CASSQSTANEKLFF.

This clonotype was seen at least ten times. The chain couples TRBV7-2 to TRBJ1-2, with 7 bases lining up with TRBD1. CDR3 length: 15 residues. Germline lookup yields CDR1 SGHTA and CDR2 FQGNSA. Trimming removed 6 bases from V and 3 bases from J; junction bases left unmatched: 10. The CDR3 DNA is TGTGCCAGCAGAAATGACAGGGAGGAAGACTATGGCTACACCTTC. It specifies CASRNDREEDYGYTF.

This clonotype was picked up many times. The chain couples TRBV7-2 to TRBJ2-7; no clear D gene. The CDR3 covers 14 residues. V shed 0 bases and J shed 1 base, with 7 bases lying between them. Germline V gives CDR1 SGHTA, CDR2 FQGNSA. CDR3 residues: CASSLAIASYEQYF. In DNA, the CDR3 is TGTGCCAGCAGCTTAGCGATCGCTTCCTACGAGCAGTACTTC. Looking up the rest from reference TRBV7-2 and TRBJ2-7 gives the full variable domain: GAGVSQSPSNKVTEKGKDVELRCDPISGHTALYWYRQSLGQGLEFLIYFQGNSAPDKSGLPSDRFSAERTGGSVSTLTIQRTQQEDSAVYLCASSLAIASYEQYFGPGTRLTVT.

This clonotype showed up just a few times. This chain uses TRBV7-2 with TRBJ2-1, with D hard to call. Trimming shortened V by 4 bases and J by 6 bases, and 13 bases separated the two germline ends. Germline-derived CDR1 and CDR2 are SGHTA and FQGNSA. The CDR3 sequence is 14 residues long. The DNA of the CDR3 is TGTGCCAGCAGCTCCATAAGTTGGAGCAATGAGCAGTTCTTC. Encoded protein: CASSSISWSNEQFF.

The chain couples TRBV12-3 or TRBV12-4 to TRBJ1-5; 8 nucleotides agree with TRBD1. J was trimmed by 2 bases and V by 5 bases; bases with no gene match: 8. The CDR3 loop spans 16 amino acids. CDR3 protein: CASSNGQGLGNQPQHF. The CDR3 bases are TGTGCCAGCAGTAACGGACAGGGTCTAGGCAATCAGCCCCAGCATTTT.

The chain combines TRBV19 with TRBJ1-1; D unclear. Germline lookup yields CDR1 LNHDA and CDR2 SQIVND (reference sequence). Trimming took off 0 bases at V and 8 bases at J, with 13 bases between the two ends. The CDR3 has 14 residues. The CDR3 loop reads CASSIERAAAEAFF. The CDR3 coding sequence is TGTGCCAGTAGTATAGAAAGGGCGGCGGCGGAAGCTTTCTTT.

The CDR3: CSALDYRSYNEQFF. Here the CDR3 DNA reads TGCAGTGCTCTGGACTACCGCTCCTACAATGAGCAGTTCTTC. The chain carries TRBV20-1 and TRBJ2-1, with D perhaps TRBD2 (6 bases). The CDR3 runs to 14 residues. From germline, CDR1 is DFQATT and CDR2 SNEGSKA (reference sequence). The V end was cut by 5 bases, the J end by 0 bases, with 11 bases between.

The chain combines TRBV24-1 with TRBJ1-5, with D uncertain. The CDR3 extends over 13 amino acids. CDR1 and CDR2 (germline): KGHDR, SFDVKD. V was trimmed by 2 bases and J by 9 bases, leaving 10 bases between them. The CDR3 here is CATSDSGFRPQHF. Written as DNA, the CDR3 is TGTGCCACCAGTGATTCGGGGTTCAGGCCCCAGCATTTT.